This T cell receptor (beta chain) was identified during a study of T cell repertoires in cytomegalovirus infection. Looked up from germline, CDR1 is KGHDR and CDR2 is SFDVKD. CDR3 length: 16 amino acids. V gave up 4 bases and J gave up 0 bases, with 12 bases separating them. About this clonotype: Its antigen is currently unknown.

TCRdb recomputed calls from the reads with MiXCR, one row per CDR3 protein. The sample holds roughly 310,000 distinct CDR3 sequences, 15% to 20% seen once. Points from the study as a whole: Individuals carrying CMV plus the relevant HLA were identified by cumulative frequency of public TCR beta families.

The sequence derives from a human donor in good health (CMV status not recorded). Some clones in this sample may be carry-over from other donors' samples. The V gene is TRBV24-1, the J gene TRBJ2-4; TRBD1 might be the D (5 bases). Input material: PBMCs. The DNA for the CDR3 is TGTGCCACCAGTGACCTGACAGACCTAGCCAAAAACATTCAGTACTTC. Translating it yields CATSDLTDLAKNIQYF.